This T cell receptor beta chain emerged from a study of T cell changes during pregnancy in multiple sclerosis. Germline V CDR1 and CDR2: SGHAT, FQNNGV. The junction had 7 bases not matched to a gene; V was cut back by 6 bases and J by 5 bases. There are 15 residues in the CDR3. The assay was immunoSEQ multiplex PCR, and TCRdb's table has in-frame clones only and misses some. The table has just over 80,000 clones, more than 90% seen once; the top ten hold more than 0.85%. Sequences were derived from peripheral blood, sampled in the second trimester of pregnancy. The V and J genes are TRBV11-2 and TRBJ2-7; TRBD2 matches at 13 bases. This receptor was taken from a female donor with multiple sclerosis, enrolled in a pregnancy study. CDR3 bases: TGTGCCAGCAGACTTAGAGGACTAGCGGGAGACGAGCAGTACTTC. Its protein product is CASRLRGLAGDEQYF.